This T cell receptor (beta chain) is drawn from a study of shared clonotypes between healthy human individuals (dated by TCRdb to 2020 to 2021). In terms of the full investigation: The cohort included a few men and a couple of women between 18 and 49 years of age. To increase sequencing depth and limit assay-specific biases, TCR repertoire library preparation and sequencing were carried out by different laboratories using diverse techniques. Leukapheresis yielded between about 0.9 and 8.9 billion PBMCs per donor. To estimate repertoire size and how much clonotype sharing occurs between individuals, the study deeply sequenced the blood TCR repertoires of a handful of healthy adults. The investigation overall reported the following: Based on pairwise subsampling, the degree of clonotype sharing among donors was expected to be affected by sequencing depth. Only blood was sampled, and tissue TCR repertoires likely differ from those in blood. Because the study included a small number of donors, the genetic and exposure-history diversity represented was limited.

Using the deep immunoSEQ assay, multiplex PCR amplified TCR CDR3 regions from genomic DNA. For each cell subset, the extracted genomic DNA was distributed evenly across all wells of several immunoSEQ 96-well plates, and each plate served as one replicate. For unsorted PBMC, each replicate PCR was loaded with approximately 320 ng genomic DNA, equivalent to tens of thousands of T cell genomes. Ten immunoSEQ deep assay plates were used to sequence unsorted PBMC genomic DNA. Purified libraries were measured with a Qubit 3.0 fluorometer, size-checked on a Bioanalyzer 2100, and measured again with the KAPA Library Quantification kit. Every immunoSEQ 96-well plate was sequenced on a dedicated single-read 150-cycle Illumina NextSeq 550 flow cell. The original pipeline was this. Because the immunoSEQ output included only junctional sequences and no quality scores, the filtering could not be the same as the filtering used for full-length reads. Sequences were annotated with PyIR, a Python wrapper for IgBLAST v1.9, using IMGT germline references to assign V/J genes and CDR3. Any read was removed if the V/J assignment was weak (E-value above 1e-6), the CDR3 was missing, or the read contained stop codons, out-of-frame junctions, or ambiguous translated residues. V3J clonotypes were defined as sequences sharing an identical inferred V gene, J gene, and CDR3 amino acid sequence. Percentage overlap between repertoires was computed as shared unique clonotypes divided by the size of the smaller repertoire. Three approaches were used to assess repertoire richness: RTK rarefaction, the Chao1 estimator, and Recon v2.1 estimates of unobserved clonotypes. Here the immuneACCESS table is served through TCRdb, limited to in-frame sequences with V and J called. Missing clones are a known gap in these copies; in checked studies unresolved V genes cover under half, and the rest lacks a known reason. The DNA was the basis for D and trimming; V, J and clone size are from that table. The sample table holds around 480,000 clones, of which approximately 79% were seen once. Approximately 13% of the sample belongs to the ten largest clones.

Of note for this clone: The antigen it binds to is not known. Compared with germline, one end of the junction differs, possibly owing to a read error.

The donors were healthy, HIV-negative adults with no recently reported acute infections or vaccinations. All donors were Caucasian adults living in Nashville, Tennessee, USA. In the unsorted samples, roughly 90 million PBMCs were counted, and genomic DNA was extracted using the QIAamp DNA Blood Mini kit. After blood collection by leukapheresis, PBMCs were isolated using Ficoll-Histopaque density gradient centrifugation and then cryopreserved in the vapor phase of liquid nitrogen. The CDR3 runs 14 amino acids, cysteine and phenylalanine included. Here the CDR3 DNA is all that survives: 42 bases in frame from base 1. CDR1 and CDR2 were assigned from the germline V gene (reference sequence) as SSHAT and FNYEAQ.

The rearrangement joined TRBV7-7 to TRBJ2-2; TRBD2 is a possible D gene, resting on 6 matching bases. The source of this sequence is a middle-aged woman in good health. Some clones in this sample may be carry-over from other donors' samples. Sample: PBMCs. The DNA sequence reads TGTGCTAGCAGCTTAGCGGAGTTCACCGGGGAGCTGTTTTTT. This yields the protein CASSLAEFTGELFF. Full variable domain (CDR3 extended with the reference TRBV7-7 and TRBJ2-2 proteins): GAGVSQSPRYKVTKRGQDVTLRCDPISSHATLYWYQQALGQGPEFLTYFNYEAQPDKSGLPSDRFSAERPEGSISTLTIQRTEQRDSAMYRCASSLAEFTGELFFGEGSRLTVL.